One and the same sample provided the 24 T cell receptor beta chains below, sequenced in a study of CXCR3-negative and CXCR3-positive naive CD8 T cells. The study made its TRB cDNA libraries by 5' RACE, adding UMI labels. No DNA is given; TCRdb re-called the 5' RACE reads and lists each CDR3 protein once. The table gives around 40,000 distinct CDR3 sequences; the top ten clones make up about 14% of it. The sample taken for sequencing was memory CD8+ T cells from blood. These receptors were collected from a human donor in good health. Some clones in this sample may be carry-over from other donors' samples.

The CDR3 sequence: CASSRGSEGSDTQYF. The J gene is TRBJ2-3, the V gene TRBV6-4; checking the TCRdb D call of TRBD1 is not possible without DNA. The CDR3 loop spans 15 amino acids. Germline V lookup: CDR1 MRHNA, CDR2 SNTAGT.

The V and J genes are TRBV20-1 and TRBJ1-1; TCRdb gives TRBD1 as the D gene, but with no DNA this cannot be confirmed. Germline assignment: CDR1 DFQATT and CDR2 SNEGSKA (reference sequence). The CDR3 has 15 amino acids. This CDR3 reads CSARGVGQGETEAFF.

The rearrangement joins TRBV7-2 to TRBJ1-5; the D call of TRBD1 rests on TCRdb alone, since no DNA is present to check it. Germline CDR1 is SGHTA and CDR2 is FQGNSA. This CDR3 region has 14 residues. The CDR3 is CASSFLTGNQPQHF.

The gene calls are TRBV14 and TRBJ2-7; absent DNA, TCRdb's TRBD1 call cannot be checked. Germline CDR1 SGHDN, CDR2 FVKESK. The CDR3 sequence is 13 residues long. The CDR3 region is CASSQFRGYEQYF.

This chain uses TRBV28 with TRBJ2-7; without DNA, the TCRdb call of TRBD1 cannot be checked. The CDR3 sequence is 17 residues long. The germline V gene encodes CDR1 MDHEN and CDR2 SYDVKM. The CDR3 loop is CASKPQGGYSPTWEQYF.

The CDR3: CSVVWVASYEQYF. V and J are TRBV29-1 and TRBJ2-7. CDR1 and CDR2 (germline): SQVTM, ANQGSEA. The CDR3 runs to 13 residues.

The chain uses TRBV29-1 and TRBJ1-4. The germline CDR1 and CDR2 sequences are SQVTM and ANQGSEA. The CDR3 sequence is 16 residues long. The CDR3 region is CSVEDPIQGGDEKLFF.

The chain couples TRBV7-9 to TRBJ1-1. The CDR3 consists of 14 residues. Germline assignment: CDR1 SEHNR and CDR2 FQNEAQ (reference sequence). The CDR3 sequence is CASSQITGRTEAFF.

This chain connects TRBV5-1 to TRBJ2-7; the TCRdb call, TRBD2, lacks DNA for checking. The CDR3 is made up of 14 amino acids. The germline V gene encodes CDR1 SGHRS and CDR2 YFSETQ. CDR3 sequence: CASSGSGSVDEQYF.

The rearrangement joins TRBV12-3 or TRBV12-4 to TRBJ1-3. This CDR3 is built from 14 residues. The CDR3 loop reads CASSFFDLGNTIYF.

The rearrangement joins TRBV20-1 to TRBJ2-1; TCRdb outputs TRBD1, but without DNA this stays unchecked. The CDR3 totals 15 residues. The germline CDR1 and CDR2 sequences are DFQATT and SNEGSKA (reference sequence). The CDR3 reads CSASSPGGKYNEQFF.

V is TRBV5-1 and J is TRBJ2-1. The CDR3 extends over 15 amino acids. Germline V gene sequence: CDR1 SGHRS, CDR2 YFSETQ. The CDR3 region is CASSLGGGAYNEQFF.

This chain connects TRBV28 to TRBJ2-3; TCRdb lists TRBD1, though no DNA is available to test this call. The germline CDR1 and CDR2 sequences are MDHEN and SYDVKM. The CDR3 sequence is 15 residues long. CDR3 protein: CASSFVDRAVDTQYF.

The J gene is TRBJ2-7, the V gene TRBV12-3 or TRBV12-4; there is no DNA to check the TCRdb D call of TRBD2. CDR3 length: 13 residues. The CDR3 region is CASSYGLYYEQYF.

This CDR3 is CASSQDLGTTYEQYF. V usage is TRBV4-3 and J usage is TRBJ2-7. CDR3 length equals 15 residues. Germline V lookup: CDR1 LGHNA, CDR2 YSLEER.

V gene TRBV20-1 combines with J gene TRBJ1-5; without DNA, the TCRdb call of TRBD1 cannot be checked. The CDR3 consists of 13 residues. Germline-derived CDR1 and CDR2 are DFQATT and SNEGSKA (reference sequence). This chain's CDR3 is CSASGTENQPQHF.

The rearrangement uses TRBV12-3 or TRBV12-4 and TRBJ1-3. This CDR3 contains 14 residues. The CDR3 is CASSLAGSGNTIYF.

CDR3 in amino acids: CSARTPDRGGDEQYF. This chain uses TRBV20-1 with TRBJ2-7; TCRdb selects TRBD1, and the lack of DNA leaves this call unchecked. Germline V lookup: CDR1 DFQATT, CDR2 SNEGSKA (reference sequence). The CDR3 is 15 residues long.

The chain joins TRBV29-1 to TRBJ2-2; TCRdb returns TRBD1, unconfirmable since there is no DNA. Germline assignment: CDR1 SQVTM and CDR2 ANQGSEA. This CDR3 comprises 13 residues. The CDR3 protein is CSVPRPDTGELFF.

V is TRBV2 and J is TRBJ2-4; TCRdb proposes TRBD1, but this gene call is untestable without DNA. This CDR3 region has 15 residues. Germline-derived CDR1 and CDR2 are SNHLY and FYNNEI. CDR3 amino acids: CASSVGTGQENIQYF.

The chain joins TRBV6-4 to TRBJ2-5; TCRdb selects TRBD2, and the lack of DNA leaves this call unchecked. Germline V CDR1 and CDR2: MRHNA, SNTAGT. The CDR3 consists of 13 residues. CDR3 region: CASSDGPSETQYF.

The chain combines TRBV20-1 with TRBJ1-1; TCRdb reports TRBD1, a call that lacks DNA to check it against. This CDR3 region has 14 residues. Germline assignment: CDR1 DFQATT and CDR2 SNEGSKA (reference sequence). CDR3 loop: CSAWAPGRETEAFF.

This chain links TRBV6-6 with TRBJ2-3. The CDR3 runs 17 residues. The germline gives CDR1 MNHNY, CDR2 SVGAGI (reference sequence). The CDR3 region is CASSYGGGGTVRDTQYF.

The genes are TRBV7-8 and TRBJ2-1; TCRdb outputs TRBD2, but without DNA this stays unchecked. This CDR3 has 15 residues. CDR1 and CDR2 from the germline V gene are SGHVS and FQNEAQ. This CDR3 reads CASSFARGPGNEQFF.